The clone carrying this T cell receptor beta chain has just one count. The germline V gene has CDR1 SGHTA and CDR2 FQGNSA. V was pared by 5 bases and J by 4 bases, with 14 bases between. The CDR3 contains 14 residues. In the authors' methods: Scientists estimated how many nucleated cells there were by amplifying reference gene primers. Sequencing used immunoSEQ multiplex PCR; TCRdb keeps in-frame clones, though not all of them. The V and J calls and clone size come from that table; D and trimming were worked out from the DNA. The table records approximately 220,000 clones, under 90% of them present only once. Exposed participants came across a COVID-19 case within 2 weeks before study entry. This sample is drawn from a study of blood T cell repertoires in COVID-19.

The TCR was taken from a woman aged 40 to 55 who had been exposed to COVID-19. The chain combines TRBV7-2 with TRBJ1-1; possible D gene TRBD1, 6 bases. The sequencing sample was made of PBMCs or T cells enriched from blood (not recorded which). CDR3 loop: CASSATSQGTEAFF. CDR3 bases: TGTGCCAGCAGCGCTACCTCACAGGGCACTGAAGCTTTCTTT.